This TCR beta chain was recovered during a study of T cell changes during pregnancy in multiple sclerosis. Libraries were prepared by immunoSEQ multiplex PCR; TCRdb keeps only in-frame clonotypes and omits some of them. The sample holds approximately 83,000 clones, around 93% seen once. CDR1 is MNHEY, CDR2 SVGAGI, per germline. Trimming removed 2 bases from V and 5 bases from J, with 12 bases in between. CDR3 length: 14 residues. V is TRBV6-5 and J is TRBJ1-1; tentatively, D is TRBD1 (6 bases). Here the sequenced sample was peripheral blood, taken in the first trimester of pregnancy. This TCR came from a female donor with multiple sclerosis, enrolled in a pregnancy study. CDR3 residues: CASSYVTGATEAFF. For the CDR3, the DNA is TGTGCCAGCAGTTACGTGACAGGTGCGACTGAAGCTTTCTTT.